A single sample is the source of the 20 T cell receptor beta chains below, sequenced in a study of blood T cells in healthy people across ages. It was with a sample-barcoded 5' primer and a J-beta primer mix that a second PCR of about 6 to 11 cycles was run. TCRdb recomputed calls from the 5' RACE reads with MiXCR, one row per CDR3 protein. The table lists roughly 1,300,000 distinct CDR3 sequences, approximately 59% of them singletons. The sequenced material came from blood. All receptors derive from a man aged 18 to 30 in good health.

The chain is built from TRBV20-1 and TRBJ2-1, with D perhaps matching TRBD1 or TRBD2 (5 bases each). Germline loops: CDR1 DFQATT, CDR2 SNEGSKA (reference sequence). This CDR3 has 19 amino acids. V shed 1 base and J shed 7 bases, with 29 bases lying between them. CDR3 residues: CSARARTGTDLGRINEQFF. CDR3 DNA sequence: TGCAGTGCTAGAGCAAGGACGGGGACGGACCTCGGTCGTATTAATGAGCAGTTCTTC.

The chain couples TRBV6-4 to TRBJ2-1; D tentatively fits TRBD1 or TRBD2 (5 bases each). In germline, CDR1 is MRHNA, CDR2 SNTAGT. The CDR3 contains 15 residues. The V gene lost 0 bases and the J gene lost 7 bases, with 13 bases spanning the gap. The CDR3 DNA sequence: TGTGCCAGCAGTGACTCGGGGGTTGGATCGAATGAGCAGTTCTTC. Translating gives CASSDSGVGSNEQFF.

The chain joins TRBV6-6 to TRBJ1-1; D ambiguous. V was shortened by 4 bases and J by 0 bases, with 12 bases between the two germline ends. The CDR3 spans 15 residues. CDR1 is MNHNY, CDR2 SVGAGI, per germline (reference sequence). CDR3 amino acids: CASSFFPSLNTEAFF. DNA of the CDR3: TGTGCCAGCAGTTTTTTCCCCTCGCTGAACACTGAAGCTTTCTTT.

The chain uses TRBV25-1 and TRBJ2-5; D gene uncertain. Germline V gene sequence: CDR1 MGHDK, CDR2 SYGVNS. V dropped 7 bases and J dropped 4 bases, with 16 bases sitting between them. The CDR3 contains 14 residues. The CDR3 nucleotides are TGTGCCAGCACCCAGGCGACTGTCCTAGAGACCCAGTACTTC. It specifies CASTQATVLETQYF.

This clonotype was counted only a few times. J is TRBJ1-2 and V is TRBV12-3 or TRBV12-4; 7 bases are a match to TRBD1. V was clipped by 6 bases and J by 1 base; unmatched bases: 11. There are 16 residues in the CDR3. As DNA, the CDR3 is TGTGCCAGCAGCCCATCCTGGACAGGAGATAACTATGGCTACACCTTC. Translating gives CASSPSWTGDNYGYTF.

This chain connects TRBV6-1 to TRBJ1-1; 7 nucleotides line up with TRBD1. CDR3 length: 17 amino acids. After removal of 8 bases from V and 0 bases from J, the junction contained 15 bases not matched to a gene. Germline CDR1 reads MNHNS; CDR2 reads SASEGT. CDR3 sequence reads: CASFEGLWTGVNTEAFF. CDR3 DNA: TGTGCCAGCTTCGAAGGGTTGTGGACAGGCGTGAACACTGAAGCTTTCTTT.

The J gene is TRBJ2-3, the V gene TRBV11-2; TRBD2 is a possible D gene (6 bases). Per germline, CDR1 SGHAT and CDR2 FQNNGV. Trimming left V 3 bases short and J 5 bases short, with 18 bases between. The CDR3 totals 16 residues. The CDR3 loop reads CASSFISSGRLDTQYF. The DNA for the CDR3 is TGTGCCAGCAGCTTTATATCATCCGGGAGACTAGATACGCAGTATTTT.

The gene calls are TRBV3-1 and TRBJ2-5, with 7 bases lining up with TRBD1. Losses at the gene ends were 2 bases for V and 2 bases for J; bases not matched to a gene: 11. Germline-derived CDR1 and CDR2 are LGHDT and YNNKEL (reference sequence). This CDR3 comprises 17 residues. The CDR3 sequence is CASSQRQGGVGQETQYF. The CDR3 nucleotides read TGTGCCAGCAGCCAAAGACAGGGTGGAGTTGGGCAAGAGACCCAGTACTTC.

This clonotype turned up a few times. As DNA, the CDR3 is TGTGCCAGCAGCCAAGTTTACGAGACCCAGTACTTC. It encodes CASSQVYETQYF. V usage is TRBV4-2 and J usage is TRBJ2-7; D is uncertain. The last part of the DNA fits TRBJ2-5 better; the J call may be wrong. Per germline, CDR1 LGHNA and CDR2 YNFKEQ. This CDR3 spans 12 amino acids.

CDR3 amino acids: CASSQEANRGPGYEQYF. CDR3 sequence (DNA): TGCGCCAGCAGCCAAGAAGCGAACAGGGGGCCGGGGTACGAGCAGTACTTC. The chain is built from TRBV4-3 and TRBJ2-7, with 9 bases identical to TRBD1. The length of the CDR3 is 17 residues. Germline assignment: CDR1 LGHNA and CDR2 YSLEER. V was pared by 0 bases and J by 4 bases, with 10 bases of the junction left unmatched.

Concerning this clonotype: This CDR3 is missing its conserved last phenylalanine or tryptophan, likely due to a read error. This rearrangement joins TRBV29-1 to TRBJ2-7; the D is unclear. V was shortened by 0 bases and J by 2 bases, with 11 bases between the two germline ends. Germline lookup yields CDR1 SQVTM and CDR2 ANQGSEA. The CDR3 runs 14 residues. The DNA for the CDR3 is TGCAGCGTTGAAGACGGCGACGGCCCCTACGAGCAGTACCTC. Translation gives CSVEDGDGPYEQYL.

This clonotype was seen only once. V usage is TRBV5-4 and J usage is TRBJ2-4; D ambiguous. The J call could be wrong; TRBJ2-7 is a better fit for the DNA end. CDR1 is SGHNT and CDR2 is YYREEE in the germline V gene (reference sequence). This CDR3 contains 13 residues. The CDR3: CASSLVVGDEQYF. For the CDR3, the DNA is TGTGCCAGCAGCTTGGTTGTGGGTGACGAGCAGTACTTC.

Worth noting for this clonotype: Germline is not matched at one junction end, which may reflect a read error. V is TRBV5-5 and J is TRBJ1-4; D gene unclear. The CDR3 runs to 15 residues. Germline assignment: CDR1 SGHKS and CDR2 YYEKEE (reference sequence). The CDR3 is CACSLEVGLGEKLFF. CDR3 DNA: TGTGCCTGCAGCTTGGAGGTGGGGTTGGGAGAAAAACTGTTTTTT.

V and J are TRBV12-3 or TRBV12-4 and TRBJ1-1; 8 positions match TRBD1. The CDR3 totals 15 residues. V shed 6 bases, J shed 5 bases, and the junction held 11 bases outside the gene matches. CDR3 DNA sequence: TGTGCCAGCAGGCTACTGGACAGGGCGGGGACTGAAGCTTTCTTT. Its translation is CASRLLDRAGTEAFF.

The chain recombines TRBV15 with TRBJ2-7; D possibly uses TRBD1 or TRBD2 (5 bases each). CDR3 length: 14 amino acids. Germline CDR1 is LNHNV and CDR2 is YYDKDF (reference sequence). The ends were cut back, 0 bases at V and 4 bases at J, with 10 bases in the middle. The CDR3: CATSRDLGEYEQYF. Here the CDR3 DNA reads TGTGCCACCAGCAGAGATCTGGGGGAATACGAGCAGTACTTC.

The chain combines TRBV20-1 with TRBJ2-5; a weak D match, TRBD2 (5 bases). Trimming pared 6 bases from V and 11 bases from J, leaving 28 bases between. This CDR3 spans 15 amino acids. Germline values: CDR1 DFQATT, CDR2 SNEGSKA (reference sequence). The CDR3 reads CSATFGERSYNEQYF. The CDR3 nucleotides read TGCAGTGCGACCTTCGGGGAACGCTCCTATAATGAGCAGTACTTC.

This clonotype showed up just once. The chain joins TRBV7-9 to TRBJ1-4; 7 bases match TRBD1. Germline V gives CDR1 SEHNR, CDR2 FQNEAQ (reference sequence). Trimming at V came to 4 bases and at J to 6 bases, leaving 11 bases not matched to a gene. The CDR3 covers 16 residues. The CDR3 reads CASSWHPGTVDEKLFF. The CDR3, as DNA: TGTGCCAGCAGCTGGCACCCCGGGACAGTCGATGAAAAACTGTTTTTT. Drawing the rest from reference TRBV7-9 and TRBJ1-4, the complete variable domain is DTGVSQNPRHKITKRGQNVTFRCDPISEHNRLYWYRQTLGQGPEFLTYFQNEAQLEKSRLLSDRFSAERPKGSFSTLEIQRTEQGDSAMYLCASSWHPGTVDEKLFFGSGTQLSVL.

The gene calls are TRBV12-3 or TRBV12-4 and TRBJ2-4, with D possibly TRBD1 on 5 matching bases. The J call is doubtful: the DNA matches TRBJ2-7 better. The CDR3 loop spans 14 amino acids. CDR3 amino acids: CASSNSDTTYEQYF. The CDR3 nucleotides are TGTGCCAGCAGCAACTCGGACACGACCTACGAGCAGTACTTC.

In its sample, this clonotype was seen a few times. The chain carries TRBV29-1 and TRBJ2-2; possibly TRBD1 for D (6 bases). The CDR3 runs 14 residues. V lost 4 bases and J lost 4, with 13 bases in between. From germline, CDR1 is SQVTM and CDR2 ANQGSEA. The CDR3 sequence is CSVVWGHATGELFF. In nucleotides, the CDR3 is TGCAGCGTTGTGTGGGGGCATGCCACCGGGGAGCTGTTTTTT.

The CDR3 loop reads CATSRGDRGGETQYF. The CDR3 nucleotides are TGTGCCACCAGCAGGGGGGACAGGGGAGGAGAGACCCAGTACTTC. The chain is built from TRBV15 and TRBJ2-5; 10 bases match TRBD1. CDR3 length: 15 residues. Looked up from germline, CDR1 is LNHNV and CDR2 is YYDKDF (reference sequence). After removal of 3 bases from V and 4 bases from J, the junction contained 5 bases not matched to a gene.